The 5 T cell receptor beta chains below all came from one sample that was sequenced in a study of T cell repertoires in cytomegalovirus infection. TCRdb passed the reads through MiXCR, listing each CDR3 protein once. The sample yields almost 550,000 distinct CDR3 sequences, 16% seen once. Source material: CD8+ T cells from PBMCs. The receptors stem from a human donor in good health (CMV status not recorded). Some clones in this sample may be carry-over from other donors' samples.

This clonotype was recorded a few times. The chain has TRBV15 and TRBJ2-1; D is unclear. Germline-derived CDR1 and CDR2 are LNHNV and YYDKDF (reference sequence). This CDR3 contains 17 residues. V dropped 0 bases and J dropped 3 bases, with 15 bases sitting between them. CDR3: CATSRDEGREYYNEQFF. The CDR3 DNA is TGTGCCACCAGCAGAGATGAAGGCCGCGAATACTACAATGAGCAGTTCTTC.

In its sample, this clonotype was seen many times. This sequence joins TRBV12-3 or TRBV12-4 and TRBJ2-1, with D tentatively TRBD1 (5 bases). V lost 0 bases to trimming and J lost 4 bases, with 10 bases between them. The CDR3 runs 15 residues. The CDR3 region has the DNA TGTGCCAGCAGTTTAGCCCCGACAGCGTACAATGAGCAGTTCTTC. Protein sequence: CASSLAPTAYNEQFF.

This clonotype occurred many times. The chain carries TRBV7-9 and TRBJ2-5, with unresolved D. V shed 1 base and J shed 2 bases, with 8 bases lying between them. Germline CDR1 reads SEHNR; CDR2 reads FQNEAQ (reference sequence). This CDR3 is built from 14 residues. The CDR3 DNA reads TGTGCCAGCAGCTTAGAGGACCTACAAGAGACCCAGTACTTC. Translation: CASSLEDLQETQYF.

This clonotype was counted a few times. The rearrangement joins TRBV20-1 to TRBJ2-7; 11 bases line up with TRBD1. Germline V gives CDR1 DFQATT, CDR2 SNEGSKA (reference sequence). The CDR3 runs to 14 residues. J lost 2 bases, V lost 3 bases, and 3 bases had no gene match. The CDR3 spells CSARGTGGTYEQYF. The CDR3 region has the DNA TGCAGTGCTAGGGGGACAGGGGGAACCTACGAGCAGTACTTC.

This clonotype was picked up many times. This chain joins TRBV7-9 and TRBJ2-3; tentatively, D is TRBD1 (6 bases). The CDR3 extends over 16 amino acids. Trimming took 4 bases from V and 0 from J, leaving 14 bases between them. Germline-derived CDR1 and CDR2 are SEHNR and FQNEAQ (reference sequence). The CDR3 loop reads CASSSNRDQSTDTQYF. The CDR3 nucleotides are TGTGCCAGCAGCTCAAACAGGGACCAAAGCACAGATACGCAGTATTTT.